This passage covers 19 T cell receptor delta chains from one sample sequenced in a study of gamma delta lymphoproliferative disorders and STAT genes. TCRdb repeated clone calling on the multiplex PCR reads with CATT. The sample has 1,500 to 2,000 delta-chain clones; under 3% are singletons. The receptor sequences were amplified from genomic DNA of peripheral blood mononuclear cells. Material for sequencing was blood. The receptors were gathered from a human donor in good health.

As concerns this clone: A far larger clone differs by one base, so this is likely a read error. Other nucleotide sequences in the sample specify the same CDR3. The gene calls are TRDV1 and TRDJ1; no firm D call. Trimming cost V 4 bases and J 1 base, with 19 bases left between them. This CDR3 spans 17 amino acids. Per the germline V gene, CDR1 is TSWWSYY and CDR2 is QGS. The CDR3 loop is CALGGSIPGRGTDKLIF. Here the CDR3 DNA reads TGTGCTCTTGGGGGTTCTATCCCTGGTCGGGGCACCGATAAACTCATCTTT.

This clone was found a few times. The likely explanation is a read error, given a far larger clone one base away. No DNA is shown, since the ends of the CDR3 on it are uncertain; the CDR3 is the one TCRdb lists. The genes are TRAV29/DV5 and TRDJ1; the table's D call TRDD3 went unverified against the DNA. The CDR3 is 19 residues long, counting both termini. From germline, CDR1 is NSMFDY and CDR2 ISSIKDK. Here the CDR3 reads CSVLLCSGRDGAGLDKLIF.

The V gene is uncalled and the J gene is TRDJ1. The CDR3 consists of 17 residues. The CDR3 DNA is TGTGCCATCCCCTCCAGACCAATGTACAATGGCACCGATAAACTCATCTTT. Translated, it gives CAIPSRPMYNGTDKLIF.

This clone came up a few times. A read error likely explains why the TCRdb protein, taken from a much larger clone, differs from this DNA's translation at residue 12; the protein shown is translated from the DNA. This rearrangement joins TRDV1 to TRDJ1; 7 positions agree with TRDD3. The CDR3 is made up of 19 amino acids. Germline loops: CDR1 TSWWSYY, CDR2 QGS. The V segment lost 4 bases and the J segment 2 bases; nucleotides outside the gene matches: 19. CDR3: CALGGDPRLGGHATDKLIF. CDR3 coding DNA: TGTGCTCTTGGGGGGGATCCCCGACTTGGGGGACACGCGACCGATAAACTCATCTTT.

As to this clone: This is likely an artifact of a read error, given a far larger clone one base away. V gene TRDV2 combines with J gene TRDJ1; 8 nucleotides align to TRDD3. The ends lost 0 bases at V and 3 bases at J; junction bases unmatched: 14. The CDR3 runs 18 residues. The V gene's germline CDR1 is GEAIGNYY and CDR2 EKD. CDR3: CACDTGVYWGWYADKLIF. The CDR3 nucleotides read TGTGCCTGTGACACCGGTGTTTACTGGGGGTGGTACGCCGATAAACTCATCTTT.

This clone is medium-sized. A far larger clone is just one base off, so this is likely a read error. Other DNA sequences of this sample code for an identical CDR3. This rearrangement joins TRDV2 to TRDJ1, with 13 nucleotides matching TRDD3. The germline V gene encodes CDR1 GEAIGNYY and CDR2 EKD. The CDR3 runs to 21 residues. The CDR3 here is CACEPIRSLVLGDTQADKLIF. In DNA, the CDR3 is TGCGCCTGTGAACCGATTCGGAGCCTAGTACTGGGGGATACGCAGGCGGATAAACTCATCTTT.

This clone was observed a handful of times. A far larger clone is a single base away, which makes a read error likely. Other nucleotide sequences from this sample produce the same CDR3. The chain recombines TRDV3 with TRDJ1; 11 nucleotides align to TRDD3. The ends lost 3 bases at V and 0 bases at J; junction bases unmatched: 18. From germline, CDR1 is TVYSNPD and CDR2 GDNSRS (reference sequence). The CDR3 is 19 amino acids. DNA for the CDR3: TGTGCCTTCCGTATCCCTTCGTGGGGGATACGCTTCGACACCGATAAACTCATCTTT. This translates into CAFRIPSWGIRFDTDKLIF.

To note about this clone: The protein TCRdb gives is from a much larger clone and does not agree with this DNA's translation at residue 4, likely a read error; the protein shown here comes from the DNA. The chain carries TRDV2 and TRDJ1, with 9 bases fitting TRDD3. The germline gives CDR1 GEAIGNYY, CDR2 EKD. The CDR3 is 19 residues long. In nucleotides, the CDR3 is TGTGCCTGTGGCACCCTCCTCCAAACTGGGGGAAGGTACACCGATAAACTCATCTTT. This translates into CACGTLLQTGGRYTDKLIF.

Notes on this clone: This DNA's translation differs at residue 6 from TCRdb's protein, which comes from a much larger clone; a read error is likely, and the protein shown is translated from the DNA. The chain combines TRDV1 with TRDJ1; D is undetermined. Germline CDR1 TSWWSYY, CDR2 QGS. The length of the CDR3 is 15 residues. V dropped 10 bases and J dropped 0 bases, with 18 bases sitting between them. CDR3 DNA: TGTGCTCCCGAGGCCCCGAGTCCTTACACCGATAAACTCATCTTT. This encodes CAPEAPSPYTDKLIF.

This clone was seen more than once but under ten times. TCRdb attributes to this sequence the protein of a much larger clone, which differs from the DNA translation at residue 14; a read error is likely, and the protein displayed is translated from the DNA. The chain carries TRDV2 and TRDJ1, with TRDD3 matching over 9 bases. V trimming: 0 bases; J trimming: 4 bases; junction bases outside the gene matches: 17. Germline CDR1 is GEAIGNYY and CDR2 is EKD. The CDR3 consists of 19 residues. CDR3 DNA: TGTGCCTGTGACACCCTCCTCCAAACTGGGGGAAGGTACATCGATAAACTCATCTTT. It encodes CACDTLLQTGGRYIDKLIF.

This clone was counted only a few times. The TCRdb protein, from a much larger clone, departs from this DNA's translation at residue 5, likely by read error; the protein shown derives from the DNA. The chain is built from TRDV2 and TRDJ3, with 8 bases matching TRDD3. V dropped 4 bases and J dropped 0; count of bases not matched to a gene: 10. Germline lookup yields CDR1 GEAIGNYY and CDR2 EKD. The CDR3 is 19 amino acids. This chain's CDR3 is CACDLTGGPSSWDTRQMFF. DNA of the CDR3: TGTGCCTGTGATTTGACTGGGGGTCCAAGCTCCTGGGACACCCGACAGATGTTTTTC.

The chain carries TRDV2 and TRDJ1, with 8 bases aligning to TRDD3. CDR3 length: 17 residues. Germline-derived CDR1 and CDR2 are GEAIGNYY and EKD. Losses at the gene ends were 0 bases for V and 1 base for J; bases not matched to a gene: 9. The CDR3 region has the DNA TGTGCCTGTGACACCCTAGTGAGGGATACGTTCACCGATAAACTCATCTTT. Its translation is CACDTLVRDTFTDKLIF.

This clone was detected a few times. This is likely an artifact of a read error, given a far larger clone one base away. This sample also contains other DNA sequences that code for the same CDR3. This chain uses TRDV1 with TRDJ1, with TRDD3 matching 10 bases. This CDR3 has 18 residues. Germline lookup yields CDR1 TSWWSYY and CDR2 QGS. CDR3 amino acids: CALGELNWGMLHTDKLIF. DNA of the CDR3: TGTGCTCTTGGGGAACTGAACTGGGGGATGCTTCACACCGACAAACTCATCTTT.

This clone was observed a few times. This sequence is one base from a far larger clone and is likely a read error. Other DNA sequences from this sample encode an identical CDR3 as well. This chain links TRDV2 with TRDJ1; D remains unclear. Trimming shortened V by 4 bases and J by 0 bases, and 20 bases separated the two germline ends. The CDR3 covers 17 residues. Germline loops: CDR1 GEAIGNYY, CDR2 EKD. The CDR3 bases are TGTGCCTGTGATACCGTCACCGTACTACAGTACACCGATAAACTCATCTTT. Translated, it gives CACDTVTVLQYTDKLIF.

This clone was observed a few times. TCRdb lists the protein of a much larger clone for this DNA, which differs at residue 15, so this is likely a read error; the protein given here is translated from the DNA itself. This chain uses TRDV2 with TRDJ3; TRDD3 agrees at 8 bases. Germline CDR1 and CDR2: GEAIGNYY and EKD. The length of the CDR3 is 18 residues. The DNA of the CDR3 is TGTGCCTGTGACACGGGATACGCGGGCTCCTGGGACACCCGACGGATGTTTTTC. Translated, it gives CACDTGYAGSWDTRRMFF.

Concerning this clone itself: The protein recorded in TCRdb matches a much larger clone and deviates from this DNA's translation at residue 15, suggesting a read error; the protein here is obtained by translating the DNA. The chain links TRDV2 to TRDJ1; 12 bases agree with TRDD3. There are 22 residues in the CDR3. V dropped 7 bases and J dropped 0; count of bases not matched to a gene: 26. Germline assignment: CDR1 GEAIGNYY and CDR2 EKD. The CDR3 sequence: CACEPLLLGDTPDHPYTDKLIF. As DNA, the CDR3 is TGTGCCTGCGAGCCCCTCCTACTGGGGGATACACCCGACCACCCGTACACCGATAAACTCATCTTT.

This clone has more than one count but fewer than ten. The J gene was reported as TRDJ1; the V gene went uncalled; the table's TRDD3 call for D was not verified on the DNA. This CDR3 contains 24 residues. CDR3 sequence: CASLCLPKPTRGGVLLGERDKLIF. In DNA, the CDR3 is TGTGCTTCATTGTGCCTTCCTAAGCCTACCCGTGGAGGTGTCCTACTGGGGGAGCGCGATAAACTCATCTTT.

On this clone itself: A far larger clone lies a single base away; this is likely a read error. The same CDR3 can be traced to other DNA sequences in this sample. V and J are TRDV1 and TRDJ1; no reliable D call. V lost 3 bases, J lost 0 bases, and 14 bases lay in between. The length of the CDR3 is 16 residues. Germline V gives CDR1 TSWWSYY, CDR2 QGS. The CDR3 spells CALGETQQWDTDKLIF. CDR3 DNA sequence: TGTGCTCTTGGGGAGACACAACAGTGGGACACCGATAAACTCATCTTT.

This clone was seen a handful of times. The chain carries TRDV2 and TRDJ1; TRDD3 aligns across 9 bases. Trimming took 0 bases from V and 0 from J; bases not matched to a gene: 10. Germline V gives CDR1 GEAIGNYY, CDR2 EKD. This CDR3 spans 18 amino acids. Here the CDR3 DNA reads TGTGCCTGTGACACCTCGTTTTGGGGGATATCGTACACCGATAAACTCATCTTT. This sequence encodes CACDTSFWGISYTDKLIF.